Given below is one T cell receptor (beta chain) in context. No antigen is known for it. CDR3 length: 14 amino acids. Germline loops: CDR1 SEHNR, CDR2 FQNEAQ (reference sequence). Trimming took 3 bases from V and 6 from J; bases not matched to a gene: 6. The data belong to a study of cytomegalovirus exposure and HLA in healthy donors. Whole-study context: The roughly 130 validation repertoires used the same platform as the 550 to 800 first-cohort repertoires (as reported by a later analysis).

Method: immunoSEQ multiplex PCR; TCRdb's copy keeps in-frame clones and lacks some. The data contain under 200,000 clones, just under 90% of them singletons. Overall study findings and caveats: Rarity marked most TCR sequences, yet some public TCRs occurred in many donors. Specificity for CMV antigens was confirmed in vitro for three of the CMV-associated chains. Researchers counted over 150 TCR beta chains as cytomegalovirus-associated.

The gene calls are TRBV7-9 and TRBJ2-7; 9 nucleotides align to TRBD1. Source material: PBMCs. The origin of this receptor is a man younger than 35 in good health and CMV-seropositive. Here the CDR3 DNA reads TGTGCCAGCAGCTTTCCGGGACAGGGTCGCGAGCAGTACTTC. Translated: CASSFPGQGREQYF. Drawing the rest from reference TRBV7-9 and TRBJ2-7, the complete variable domain is DTGVSQNPRHKITKRGQNVTFRCDPISEHNRLYWYRQTLGQGPEFLTYFQNEAQLEKSRLLSDRFSAERPKGSFSTLEIQRTEQGDSAMYLCASSFPGQGREQYFGPGTRLTVT.